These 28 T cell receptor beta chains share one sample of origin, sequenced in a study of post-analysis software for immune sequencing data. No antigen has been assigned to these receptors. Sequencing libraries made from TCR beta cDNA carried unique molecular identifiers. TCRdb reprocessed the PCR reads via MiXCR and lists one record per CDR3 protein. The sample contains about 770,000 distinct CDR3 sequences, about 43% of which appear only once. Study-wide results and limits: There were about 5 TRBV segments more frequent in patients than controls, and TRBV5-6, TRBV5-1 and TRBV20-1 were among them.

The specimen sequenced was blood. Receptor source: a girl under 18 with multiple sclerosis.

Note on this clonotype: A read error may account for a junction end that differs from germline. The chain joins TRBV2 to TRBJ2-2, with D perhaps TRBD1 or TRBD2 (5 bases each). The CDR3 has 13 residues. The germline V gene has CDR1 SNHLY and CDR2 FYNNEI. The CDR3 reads CASSATDTGERFF. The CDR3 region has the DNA TGTGCCAGCAGTGCCACGGACACCGGGGAGCGGTTTTTT.

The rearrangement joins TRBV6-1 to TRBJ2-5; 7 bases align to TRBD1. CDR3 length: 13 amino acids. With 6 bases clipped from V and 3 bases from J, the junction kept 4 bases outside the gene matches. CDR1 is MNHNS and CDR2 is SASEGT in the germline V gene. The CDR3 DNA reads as TGTGCCAGCAGAGACAGGGAGAAAGAGACCCAGTACTTC. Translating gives CASRDREKETQYF.

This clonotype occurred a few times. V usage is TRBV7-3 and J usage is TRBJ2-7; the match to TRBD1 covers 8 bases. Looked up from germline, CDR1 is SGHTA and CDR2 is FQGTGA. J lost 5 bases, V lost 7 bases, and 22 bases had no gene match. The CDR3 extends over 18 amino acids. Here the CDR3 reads CASKKILVSGQGSDEQYF. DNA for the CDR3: TGTGCCAGCAAAAAAATCTTGGTATCCGGACAGGGATCCGACGAGCAGTACTTC. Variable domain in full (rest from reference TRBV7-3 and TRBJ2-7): GAGVSQTPSNKVTEKGKYVELRCDPISGHTALYWYRQSLGQGPEFLIYFQGTGAADDSGLPNDRFFAVRPEGSVSTLKIQRTERGDSAVYLCASKKILVSGQGSDEQYFGPGTRLTVT.

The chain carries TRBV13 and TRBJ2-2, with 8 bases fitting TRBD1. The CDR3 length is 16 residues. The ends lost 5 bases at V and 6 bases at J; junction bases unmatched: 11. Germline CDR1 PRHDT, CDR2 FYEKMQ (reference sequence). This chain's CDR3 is CASSHKGQGGAGELFF. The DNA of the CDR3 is TGTGCCAGCAGCCATAAAGGACAGGGTGGAGCCGGGGAGCTGTTTTTT.

The CDR3 region has the DNA TGTGCCAGCAGAACGGGACTAGCGGGAACCGGGGAGCTGTTTTTT. It yields the protein CASRTGLAGTGELFF. V is TRBV27 and J is TRBJ2-2; 13 nucleotides agree with TRBD2. The CDR3 spans 15 residues. The germline V gene has CDR1 MNHEY and CDR2 SMNVEV (reference sequence). The J segment lost 5 bases and the V segment lost 6 bases, leaving 3 bases of the junction unmatched.

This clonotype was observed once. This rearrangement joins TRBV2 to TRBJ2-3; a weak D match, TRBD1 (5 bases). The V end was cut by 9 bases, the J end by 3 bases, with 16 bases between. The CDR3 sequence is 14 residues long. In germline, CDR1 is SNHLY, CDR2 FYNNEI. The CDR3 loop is CARRTFLGTDTQYF. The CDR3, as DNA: TGTGCCAGAAGGACATTTCTGGGAACAGATACGCAGTATTTT.

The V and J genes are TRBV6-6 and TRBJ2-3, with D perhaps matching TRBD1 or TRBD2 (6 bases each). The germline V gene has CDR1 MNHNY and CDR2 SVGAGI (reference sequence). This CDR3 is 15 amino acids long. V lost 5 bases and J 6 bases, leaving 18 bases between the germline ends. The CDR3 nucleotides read TGTGCCAGCAGTATTATACGGGGGCCCCGGGATACGCAGTATTTT. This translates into CASSIIRGPRDTQYF.

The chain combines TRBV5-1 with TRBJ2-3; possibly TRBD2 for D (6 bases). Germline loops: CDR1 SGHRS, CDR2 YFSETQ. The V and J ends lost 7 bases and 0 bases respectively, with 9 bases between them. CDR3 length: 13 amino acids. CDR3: CASGGLSTDTQYF. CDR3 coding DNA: TGCGCCAGCGGGGGACTTAGCACAGATACGCAGTATTTT.

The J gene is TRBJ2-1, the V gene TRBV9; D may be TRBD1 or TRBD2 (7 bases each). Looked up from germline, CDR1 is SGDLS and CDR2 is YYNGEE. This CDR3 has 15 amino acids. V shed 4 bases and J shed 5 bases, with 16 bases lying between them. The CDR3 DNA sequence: TGTGCCAGCAGCCCAGGGGGGGGGCGGGACAATGAGCAGTTCTTC. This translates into CASSPGGGRDNEQFF. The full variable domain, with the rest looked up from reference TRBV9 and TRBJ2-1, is DSGVTQTPKHLITATGQRVTLRCSPRSGDLSVYWYQQSLDQGLQFLIQYYNGEERAKGNILERFSAQQFPDLHSELNLSSLELGDSALYFCASSPGGGRDNEQFFGPGTRLTVL.

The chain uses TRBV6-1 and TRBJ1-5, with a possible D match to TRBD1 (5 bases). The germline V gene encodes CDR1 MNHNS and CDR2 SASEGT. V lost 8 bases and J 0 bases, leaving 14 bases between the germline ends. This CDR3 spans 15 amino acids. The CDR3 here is CASHNTGHSNQPQHF. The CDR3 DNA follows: TGTGCCAGCCACAATACAGGTCATAGCAATCAGCCCCAGCATTTT.

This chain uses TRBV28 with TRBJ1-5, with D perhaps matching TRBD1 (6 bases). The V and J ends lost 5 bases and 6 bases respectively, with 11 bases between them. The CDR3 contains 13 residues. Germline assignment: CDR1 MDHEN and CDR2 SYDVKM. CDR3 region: CASSRQGSQPQHF. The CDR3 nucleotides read TGTGCCAGCAGTCGGCAGGGGAGTCAGCCCCAGCATTTT.

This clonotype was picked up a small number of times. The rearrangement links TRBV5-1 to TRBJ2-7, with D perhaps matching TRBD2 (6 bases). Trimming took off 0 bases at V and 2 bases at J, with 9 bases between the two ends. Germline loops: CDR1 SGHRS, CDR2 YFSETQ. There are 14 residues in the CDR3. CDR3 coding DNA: TGCGCCAGCAGCTTGGGGGGGGTTGCCTACGAGCAGTACTTC. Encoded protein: CASSLGGVAYEQYF.

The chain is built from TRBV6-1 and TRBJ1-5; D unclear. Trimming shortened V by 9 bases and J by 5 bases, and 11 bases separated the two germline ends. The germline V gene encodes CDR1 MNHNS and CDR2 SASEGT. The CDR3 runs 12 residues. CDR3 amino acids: CASQDPDQPQHF. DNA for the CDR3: TGTGCCAGTCAAGATCCAGATCAGCCCCAGCATTTT.

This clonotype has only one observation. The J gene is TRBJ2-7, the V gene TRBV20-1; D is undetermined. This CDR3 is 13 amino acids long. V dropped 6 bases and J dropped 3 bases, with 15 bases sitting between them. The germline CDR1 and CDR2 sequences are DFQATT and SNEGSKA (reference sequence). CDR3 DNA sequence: TGCAGTGCGAAGAACCAGGACCTCTACGAGCAGTACTTC. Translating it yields CSAKNQDLYEQYF.

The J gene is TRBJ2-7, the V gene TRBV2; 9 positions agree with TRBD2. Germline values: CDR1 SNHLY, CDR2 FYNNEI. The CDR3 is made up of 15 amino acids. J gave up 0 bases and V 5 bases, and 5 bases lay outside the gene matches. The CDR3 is CASSPSGMSSYEQYF. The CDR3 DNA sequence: TGTGCCAGCAGTCCTAGCGGGATGAGCTCCTACGAGCAGTACTTC.

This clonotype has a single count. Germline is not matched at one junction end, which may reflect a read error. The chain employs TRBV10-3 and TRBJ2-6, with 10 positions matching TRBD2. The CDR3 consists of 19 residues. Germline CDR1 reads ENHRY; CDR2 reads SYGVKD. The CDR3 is CAISSPGTSEFAGANVPTF. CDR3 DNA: TGTGCCATCAGCTCCCCCGGGACTAGCGAATTCGCCGGGGCCAACGTCCCGACTTTC.

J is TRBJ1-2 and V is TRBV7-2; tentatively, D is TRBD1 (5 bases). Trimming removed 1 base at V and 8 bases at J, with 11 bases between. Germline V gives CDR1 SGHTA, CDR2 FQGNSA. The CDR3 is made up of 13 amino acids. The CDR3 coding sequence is TGTGCCAGCAGCTTAGAGATGAGGGACGGCTACACCTTC. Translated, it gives CASSLEMRDGYTF.

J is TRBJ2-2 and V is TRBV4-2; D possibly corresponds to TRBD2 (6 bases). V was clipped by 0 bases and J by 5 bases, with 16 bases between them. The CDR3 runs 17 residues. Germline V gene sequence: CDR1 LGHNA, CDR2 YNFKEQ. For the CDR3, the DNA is TGTGCCAGCAGCCAAGATGGGGGACTCGGGGTAACCGGGGAGCTGTTTTTT. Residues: CASSQDGGLGVTGELFF.

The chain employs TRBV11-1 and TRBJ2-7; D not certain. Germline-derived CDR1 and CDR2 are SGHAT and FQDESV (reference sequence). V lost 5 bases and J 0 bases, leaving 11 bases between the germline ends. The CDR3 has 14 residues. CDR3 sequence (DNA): TGTGCCAGCAGCCAACAGCTGAGCTCCTACGAGCAGTACTTC. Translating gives CASSQQLSSYEQYF.

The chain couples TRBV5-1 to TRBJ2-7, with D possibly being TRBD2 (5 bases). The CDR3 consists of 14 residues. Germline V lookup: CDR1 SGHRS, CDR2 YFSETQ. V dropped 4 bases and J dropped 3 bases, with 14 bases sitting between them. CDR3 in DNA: TGCGCCAGCAGCCCCTATGGCGAGGGCTACGAGCAGTACTTC. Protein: CASSPYGEGYEQYF.

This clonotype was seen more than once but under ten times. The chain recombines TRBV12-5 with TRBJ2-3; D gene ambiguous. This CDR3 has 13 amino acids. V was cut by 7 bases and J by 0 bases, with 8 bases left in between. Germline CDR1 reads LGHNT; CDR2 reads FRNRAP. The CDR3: CASAHPSTDTQYF. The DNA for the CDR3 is TGTGCTAGTGCCCACCCAAGCACAGATACGCAGTATTTT.

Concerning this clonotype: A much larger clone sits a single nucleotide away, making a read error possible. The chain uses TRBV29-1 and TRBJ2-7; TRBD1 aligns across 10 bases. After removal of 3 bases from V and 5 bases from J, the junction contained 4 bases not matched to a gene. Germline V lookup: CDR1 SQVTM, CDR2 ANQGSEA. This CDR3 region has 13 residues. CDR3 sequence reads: CSVEGTGDHEQYF. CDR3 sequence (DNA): TGCAGCGTTGAGGGGACAGGGGACCACGAGCAGTACTTC.

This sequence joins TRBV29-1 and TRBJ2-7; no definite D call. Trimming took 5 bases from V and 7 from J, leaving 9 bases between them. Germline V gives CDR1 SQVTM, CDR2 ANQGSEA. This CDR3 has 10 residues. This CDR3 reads CSVFGGEQYF. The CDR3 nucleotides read TGCAGCGTTTTCGGCGGTGAGCAGTACTTC.

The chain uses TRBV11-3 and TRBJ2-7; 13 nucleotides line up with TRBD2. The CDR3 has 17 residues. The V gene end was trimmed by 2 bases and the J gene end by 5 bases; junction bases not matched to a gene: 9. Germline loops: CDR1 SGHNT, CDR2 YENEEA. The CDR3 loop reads CASSLRTSGSIPHEQYF. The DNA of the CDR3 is TGTGCCAGCAGCTTAAGGACTAGCGGGAGTATTCCCCACGAGCAGTACTTC.

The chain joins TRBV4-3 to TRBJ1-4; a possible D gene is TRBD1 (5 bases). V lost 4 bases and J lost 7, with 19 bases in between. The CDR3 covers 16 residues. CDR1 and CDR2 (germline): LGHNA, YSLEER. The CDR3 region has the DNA TGCGCCAGCAGCCCTTGGACAATCGACTTGAGTGAAAAACTGTTTTTT. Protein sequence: CASSPWTIDLSEKLFF.

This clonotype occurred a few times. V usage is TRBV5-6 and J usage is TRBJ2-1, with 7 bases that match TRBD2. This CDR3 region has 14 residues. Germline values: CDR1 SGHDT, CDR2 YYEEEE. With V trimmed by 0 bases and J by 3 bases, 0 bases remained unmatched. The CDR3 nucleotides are TGTGCCAGCAGCTTGGGGACTAGCTACAATGAGCAGTTCTTC. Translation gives CASSLGTSYNEQFF.

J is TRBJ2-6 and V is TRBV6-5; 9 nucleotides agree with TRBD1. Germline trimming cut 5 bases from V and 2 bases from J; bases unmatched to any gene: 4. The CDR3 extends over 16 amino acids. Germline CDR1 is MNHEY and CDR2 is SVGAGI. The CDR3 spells CASSRDRVTGANVLTF. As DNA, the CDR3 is TGTGCCAGCAGTAGGGACAGGGTGACTGGGGCCAACGTCCTGACTTTC.

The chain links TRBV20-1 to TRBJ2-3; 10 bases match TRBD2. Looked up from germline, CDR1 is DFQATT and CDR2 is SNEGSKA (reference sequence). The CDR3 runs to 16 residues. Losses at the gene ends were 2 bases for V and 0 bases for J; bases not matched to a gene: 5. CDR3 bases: TGCAGTGCTAGACCCGGGACTAGCGCCAGCACAGATACGCAGTATTTT. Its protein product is CSARPGTSASTDTQYF.